Below are 19 T cell receptor beta chains sequenced from a single sample in a study of T cell clusters in autoimmune cytopenias. TRB amplification used around 270 ng of peripheral blood genomic DNA. TRB was amplified by touch-down multiplex PCR, primer pools A and B combined. TCRdb re-called the multiplex PCR reads; one entry per CDR3 protein, DNA not given. The sample table includes 1,500 to 2,000 distinct CDR3 sequences. The sequenced material came from peripheral blood. These receptor sequences come from a human donor with an autoimmune cytopenia, with autoimmune hepatitis or in good health (not recorded which).

V and J are TRBV7-6 and TRBJ2-7. CDR1 SGHVS and CDR2 FNYEAQ come from the germline V gene. This CDR3 contains 12 residues. The CDR3 protein is CASSAEYDEQYF.

The V gene is TRBV27, the J gene TRBJ1-6. The CDR3 runs to 16 residues. Germline values: CDR1 MNHEY, CDR2 SMNVEV (reference sequence). The CDR3 spells CASSFGQSSYNSPLHF.

This clonotype shows up as medium-sized (0.01 to 0.1%) by frequency. The rearrangement uses TRBV6-5 and TRBJ2-3; TCRdb names TRBD1, which stays unverified in the absence of DNA. CDR1 and CDR2 from the germline V gene are MNHEY and SVGAGI. The length of the CDR3 is 15 residues. The CDR3 sequence is CASSPLWREGDTQYF.

The rearrangement joins TRBV12-3 or TRBV12-4 to TRBJ2-7; TCRdb selects TRBD1, and the lack of DNA leaves this call unchecked. There are 15 residues in the CDR3. The CDR3 sequence is CASSASGTGVYEQYF.

The V call is TRBV19, the J call TRBJ1-1. The CDR3 is 14 amino acids. CDR1 is LNHDA and CDR2 is SQIVND in the germline V gene (reference sequence). The CDR3 sequence is CASQDRQGNTEAFF.

V usage is TRBV5-4 and J usage is TRBJ2-3; there is no DNA to check the TCRdb D call of TRBD2. Germline CDR1 is SGHNT and CDR2 is YYREEE (reference sequence). This CDR3 is built from 14 residues. The chain's CDR3 is CASSLVERPDTQYF.

This clonotype registers medium-sized by frequency. The genes are TRBV29-1 and TRBJ1-2; TCRdb outputs TRBD1, but without DNA this stays unchecked. The CDR3 length is 14 residues. CDR1 is SQVTM and CDR2 is ANQGSEA in the germline V gene. CDR3 protein: CSVKPGPIFYGYTF.

Frequency places this clonotype as medium-sized. J is TRBJ1-3 and V is TRBV6-5. Germline-derived CDR1 and CDR2 are MNHEY and SVGAGI. The CDR3 totals 16 residues. The CDR3 is CASSVGPPTEGNTIYF.

The V gene is TRBV11-2, the J gene TRBJ2-2; TCRdb's D call of TRBD1 is untestable without DNA. CDR1 and CDR2 (germline): SGHAT, FQNNGV. The CDR3 covers 15 residues. CDR3 region: CASSPKGFGTGELFF.

This sequence joins TRBV27 and TRBJ2-1; the D gene TCRdb calls, TRBD2, cannot be checked with no DNA. The CDR3 is 16 amino acids. The V gene's germline CDR1 is MNHEY and CDR2 SMNVEV (reference sequence). The CDR3 loop reads CASSSLTSGIGDEQFF.

The chain joins TRBV6-1 to TRBJ1-1; the D call of TRBD1 rests on TCRdb alone, since no DNA is present to check it. The CDR3 contains 15 residues. CDR1 is MNHNS, CDR2 SASEGT, per germline. CDR3 sequence reads: CASSEFAGIDTEAFF.

This clonotype registers large by frequency. CDR3 sequence: CAWSATAGGRHEQFF. The rearrangement links TRBV30 to TRBJ2-1; the TCRdb call, TRBD2, lacks DNA for checking. Germline V gene lookup returns CDR1 GTSNPN and CDR2 SVGIG (reference sequence). The CDR3 consists of 15 residues.

CDR3: CASSLDGSTNYDYTF. V gene TRBV5-1 combines with J gene TRBJ1-2. The CDR3 runs to 15 residues. Germline CDR1 and CDR2: SGHRS and YFSETQ.

Its frequency marks this clonotype as medium-sized (0.01 to 0.1%). The CDR3 loop reads CSAQASGGDDEQFF. The rearrangement uses TRBV29-1 and TRBJ2-1; TCRdb gives TRBD2 as the D gene, but with no DNA this cannot be confirmed. The germline CDR1 and CDR2 sequences are SQVTM and ANQGSEA. The CDR3 spans 14 residues.

J is TRBJ1-6 and V is TRBV7-9. Germline V lookup: CDR1 SEHNR, CDR2 FQNEAQ (reference sequence). The CDR3 has 12 residues. The CDR3: CASSGRGLVLHF.

V and J are TRBV7-6 and TRBJ2-5; the TCRdb D gene call, TRBD1, has no DNA to confirm it. The length of the CDR3 is 15 residues. Per the germline V gene, CDR1 is SGHVS and CDR2 is FNYEAQ. CDR3 protein: CASSLANRGAETQYF.

This clonotype registers medium-sized by frequency. This sequence joins TRBV5-6 and TRBJ2-1. Per the germline V gene, CDR1 is SGHDT and CDR2 is YYEEEE. CDR3 length: 11 amino acids. CDR3 region: CASSLANEQFF. Filled out from reference TRBV5-6 and TRBJ2-1, the complete variable domain reads DAGVTQSPTHLIKTRGQQVTLRCSPKSGHDTVSWYQQALGQGPQFIFQYYEEEERQRGNFPDRFSGHQFPNYSSELNVNALLLGDSALYLCASSLANEQFFGPGTRLTVL.

The chain has TRBV7-9 and TRBJ2-7. This CDR3 contains 14 residues. Germline loops: CDR1 SEHNR, CDR2 FQNEAQ (reference sequence). CDR3 loop: CASSLTGEAYEQYF.

The genes are TRBV12-3 or TRBV12-4 and TRBJ1-1; checking the TCRdb D call of TRBD1 is not possible without DNA. The CDR3 totals 13 residues. The CDR3 loop is CASTPTGNTEAFF.